The sequence of this T cell receptor (beta chain) was determined in a study of cytomegalovirus exposure and HLA in healthy donors. CDR3 size: 18 residues. Germline CDR1 and CDR2: MGHDK and SYGVNS. Trimming removed 3 bases at V and 5 bases at J, with 25 bases between. PCR used 60 Vbeta primers and 13 Jbeta primers. Sequencing was performed with immunoSEQ multiplex PCR; in TCRdb, only in-frame clones are kept and a portion is missing. Among some 120,000 clones, about two thirds were seen once, and the ten largest hold 8.2%. Sample: PBMCs. The chain uses TRBV25-1 and TRBJ2-5, with a weak D call TRBD2 (7 bases). This clonotype originated in a woman aged 40-49 years in good health and CMV-seropositive. The CDR3 nucleotides read TGTGCCAGCAGTGACCCAGGCGGGGGCAGGGGCGTACATGAGACCCAGTACTTC. This sequence encodes CASSDPGGGRGVHETQYF.